This TCR beta chain was observed in a study of CXCR3-negative and CXCR3-positive naive CD8 T cells. Study observations and caveats: Comparison of naive cells showed more hydrophobic TRB CDR3s in CXCR3-positive than in CXCR3-negative naive cells. Memory cells diverged, while naive CXCR3-positive and CXCR3-negative cells had similar TRBV-TRBJ usage. Comparison of naive subsets found surface CD5 to be comparable, and TCR strength was inferred on the basis of TRB CDR3 properties.

The TRB cDNA libraries were prepared by 5' RACE with UMI labels. TCRdb reprocessed the 5' RACE reads and stores each CDR3 protein as one record, lacking DNA. Recorded here are approximately 120,000 distinct CDR3 sequences; the top ten clones represent less than 0.4%. CDR1 and CDR2 (germline): SGHTA, FQGNSA. The CDR3 is 19 amino acids. Triplicate sorts, 300,000 cells apiece, were made for each CD8+ T cell subset. CD45RO-CCR7+CD27+CD95- expression identified naive CD8+ T cells. To note about this clonotype: The antigen is undetermined.

This TCR derives from a human donor in good health. Some clones in this sample may be carry-over from other donors' samples. Sequenced material: naive CXCR3+ CD8+ T cells from blood. As to subset: CD45RO-CCR7+CD27+CD95- naive CD8+ T cells expressing CXCR3 (TNR3+). This sequence joins TRBV7-2 and TRBJ2-3; TCRdb proposes TRBD2, but this gene call is untestable without DNA. The CDR3 spells CASSPSGASGGIETDTQYF.